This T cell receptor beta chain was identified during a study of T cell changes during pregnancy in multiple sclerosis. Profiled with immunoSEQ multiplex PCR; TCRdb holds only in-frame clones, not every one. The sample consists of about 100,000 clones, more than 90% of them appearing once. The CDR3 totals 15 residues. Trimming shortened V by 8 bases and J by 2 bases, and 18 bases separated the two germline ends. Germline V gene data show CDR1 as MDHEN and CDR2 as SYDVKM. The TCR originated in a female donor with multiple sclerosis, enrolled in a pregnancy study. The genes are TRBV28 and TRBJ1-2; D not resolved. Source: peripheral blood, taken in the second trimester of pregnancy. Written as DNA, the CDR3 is TGTGCCAGCTTAGGTTCCCTGCAGGCCAACTATGGCTACACCTTC. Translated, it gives CASLGSLQANYGYTF.